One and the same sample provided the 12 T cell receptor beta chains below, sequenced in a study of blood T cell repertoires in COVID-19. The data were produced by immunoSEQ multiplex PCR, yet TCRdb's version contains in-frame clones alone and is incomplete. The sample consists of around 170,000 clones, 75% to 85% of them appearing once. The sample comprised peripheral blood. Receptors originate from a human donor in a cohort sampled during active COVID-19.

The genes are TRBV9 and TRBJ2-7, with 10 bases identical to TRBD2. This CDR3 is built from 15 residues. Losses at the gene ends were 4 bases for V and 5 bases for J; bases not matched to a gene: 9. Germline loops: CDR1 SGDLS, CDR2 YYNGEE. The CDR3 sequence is CASSLEAGGPHEQYF. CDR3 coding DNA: TGTGCCAGCAGCTTAGAAGCGGGGGGGCCGCACGAGCAGTACTTC.

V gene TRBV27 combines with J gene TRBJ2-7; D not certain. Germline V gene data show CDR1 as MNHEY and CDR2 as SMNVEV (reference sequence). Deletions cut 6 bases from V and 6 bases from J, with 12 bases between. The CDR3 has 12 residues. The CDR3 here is CASRGFSGEQYF. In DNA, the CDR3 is TGTGCCAGCAGAGGCTTCTCGGGCGAGCAGTACTTC.

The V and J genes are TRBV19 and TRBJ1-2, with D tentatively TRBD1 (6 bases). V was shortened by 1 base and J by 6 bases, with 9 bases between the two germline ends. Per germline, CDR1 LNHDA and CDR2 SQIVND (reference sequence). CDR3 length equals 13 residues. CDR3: CASSIAGGDGYTF. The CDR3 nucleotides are TGTGCCAGTAGTATAGCGGGGGGCGATGGCTACACCTTC.

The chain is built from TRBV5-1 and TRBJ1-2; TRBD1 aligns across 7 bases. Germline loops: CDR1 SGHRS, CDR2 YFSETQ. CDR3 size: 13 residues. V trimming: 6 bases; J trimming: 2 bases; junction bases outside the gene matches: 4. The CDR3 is CASTTGQNYGYTF. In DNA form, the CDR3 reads TGCGCCAGCACTACGGGACAGAACTATGGCTACACCTTC. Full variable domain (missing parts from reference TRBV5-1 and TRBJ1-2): KAGVTQTPRYLIKTRGQQVTLSCSPISGHRSVSWYQQTPGQGLQFLFEYFSETQRNKGNFPGRFSGRQFSNSRSEMNVSTLELGDSALYLCASTTGQNYGYTFGSGTRLTVV.

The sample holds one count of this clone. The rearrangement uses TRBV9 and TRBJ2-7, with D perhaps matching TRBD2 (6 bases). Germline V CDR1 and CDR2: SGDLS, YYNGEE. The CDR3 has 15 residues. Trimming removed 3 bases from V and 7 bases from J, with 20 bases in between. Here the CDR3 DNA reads TGTGCCAGCAGCGGCCCGGGGACGGGAGTAGATGAGCAGTACTTC. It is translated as CASSGPGTGVDEQYF. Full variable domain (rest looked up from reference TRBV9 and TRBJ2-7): DSGVTQTPKHLITATGQRVTLRCSPRSGDLSVYWYQQSLDQGLQFLIQYYNGEERAKGNILERFSAQQFPDLHSELNLSSLELGDSALYFCASSGPGTGVDEQYFGPGTRLTVT.

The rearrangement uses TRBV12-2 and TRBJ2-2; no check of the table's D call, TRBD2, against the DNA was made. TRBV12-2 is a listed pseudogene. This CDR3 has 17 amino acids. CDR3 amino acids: CASRLGRTSGNTGELFF. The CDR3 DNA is TGTGCAAGTCGCTTAGGTCGGACTAGCGGGAACACCGGGGAGCTGTTTTTT.

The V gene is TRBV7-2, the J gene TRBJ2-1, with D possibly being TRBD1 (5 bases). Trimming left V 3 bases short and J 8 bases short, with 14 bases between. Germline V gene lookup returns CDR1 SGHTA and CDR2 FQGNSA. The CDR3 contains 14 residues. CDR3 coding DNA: TGTGCCAGCAGCTTTGTTCTGGGGCATCATGAGCAGTTCTTC. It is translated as CASSFVLGHHEQFF. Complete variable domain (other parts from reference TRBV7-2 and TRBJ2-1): GAGVSQSPSNKVTEKGKDVELRCDPISGHTALYWYRQSLGQGLEFLIYFQGNSAPDKSGLPSDRFSAERTGGSVSTLTIQRTQQEDSAVYLCASSFVLGHHEQFFGPGTRLTVL.

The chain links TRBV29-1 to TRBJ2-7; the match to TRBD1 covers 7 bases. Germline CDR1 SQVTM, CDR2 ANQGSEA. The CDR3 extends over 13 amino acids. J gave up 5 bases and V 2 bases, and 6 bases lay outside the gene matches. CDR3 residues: CSVEWGTADEQYF. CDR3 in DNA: TGCAGCGTTGAATGGGGGACAGCGGACGAGCAGTACTTC.

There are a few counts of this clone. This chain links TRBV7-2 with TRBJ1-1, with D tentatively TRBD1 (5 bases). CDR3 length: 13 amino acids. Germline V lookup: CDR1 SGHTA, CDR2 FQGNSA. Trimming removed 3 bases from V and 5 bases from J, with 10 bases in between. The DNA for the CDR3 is TGTGCCAGCAGCTTGGCGGGGCGGACTGAAGCTTTCTTT. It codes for CASSLAGRTEAFF.

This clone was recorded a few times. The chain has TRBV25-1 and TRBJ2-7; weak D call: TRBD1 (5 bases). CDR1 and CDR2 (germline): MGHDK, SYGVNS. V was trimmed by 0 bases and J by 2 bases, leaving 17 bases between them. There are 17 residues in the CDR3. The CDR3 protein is CASSEYRAGLSTYEQYF. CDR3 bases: TGTGCCAGCAGTGAATATAGGGCAGGGTTGAGCACCTACGAGCAGTACTTC.

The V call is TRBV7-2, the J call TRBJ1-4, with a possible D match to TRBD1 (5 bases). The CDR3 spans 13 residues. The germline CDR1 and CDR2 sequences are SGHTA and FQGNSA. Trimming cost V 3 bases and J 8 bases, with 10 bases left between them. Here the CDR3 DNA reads TGTGCCAGCAGCTTTACCAGGGCCGAAAAACTGTTTTTT. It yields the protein CASSFTRAEKLFF.

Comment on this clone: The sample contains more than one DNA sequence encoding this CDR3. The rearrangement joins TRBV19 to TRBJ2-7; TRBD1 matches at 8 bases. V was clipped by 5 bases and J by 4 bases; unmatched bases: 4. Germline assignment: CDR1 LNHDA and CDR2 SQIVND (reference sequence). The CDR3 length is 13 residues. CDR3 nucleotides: TGTGCCAGTAGTGCGGGACAGGATTACGAGCAGTACTTC. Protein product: CASSAGQDYEQYF.